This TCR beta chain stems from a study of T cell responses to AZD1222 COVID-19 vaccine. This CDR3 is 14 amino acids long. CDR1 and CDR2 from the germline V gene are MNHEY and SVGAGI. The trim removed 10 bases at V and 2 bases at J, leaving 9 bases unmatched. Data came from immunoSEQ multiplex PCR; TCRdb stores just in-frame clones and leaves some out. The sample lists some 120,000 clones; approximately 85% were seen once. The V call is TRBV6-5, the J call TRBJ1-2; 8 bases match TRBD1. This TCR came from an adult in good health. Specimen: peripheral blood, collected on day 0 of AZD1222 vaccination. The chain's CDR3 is CATAPQGGNYGYTF. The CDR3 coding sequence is TGTGCCACCGCGCCACAGGGGGGAAACTATGGCTACACCTTC.